The clone carrying this T cell receptor beta chain was seen just once. Its antigen remains unknown. Germline loops: CDR1 SGHDT, CDR2 YYEEEE. The germline V and J ends were trimmed by 0 bases and 2 bases, with 15 bases remaining between them. This CDR3 spans 17 amino acids. These data belong to a study of PD-L1 blockade in urothelial cancer. Study details: Of approximately 29 patients, about two dozen were males with bladder-origin urothelial cancer. Peripheral blood specimens exhibited a median yield of roughly 140,000 T cells. Patients' histories included 0 to 3 prior chemotherapy regimens.

Study-wide findings and caveats: Patients who had durable benefit saw their tumor-associated blood clones expand more at 3 weeks.

The table came from immunoSEQ multiplex PCR; TCRdb's copy has only in-frame clones and leaves some out. The sample includes tens of thousands of clones, approximately 90% seen only once; the top ten take about 15%. Described time point: pretreatment peripheral blood. The specimen was PBMCs, collected around atezolizumab (anti-PD-L1) treatment. J is TRBJ2-1 and V is TRBV5-6, with a weak D call TRBD1 (5 bases). The receptor was isolated from a woman in her sixties or seventies with urothelial cancer. CDR3: CASSLVSGVRAYNEQFF. In DNA form, the CDR3 reads TGTGCCAGCAGCTTGGTGAGTGGGGTCAGGGCCTACAATGAGCAGTTCTTC.